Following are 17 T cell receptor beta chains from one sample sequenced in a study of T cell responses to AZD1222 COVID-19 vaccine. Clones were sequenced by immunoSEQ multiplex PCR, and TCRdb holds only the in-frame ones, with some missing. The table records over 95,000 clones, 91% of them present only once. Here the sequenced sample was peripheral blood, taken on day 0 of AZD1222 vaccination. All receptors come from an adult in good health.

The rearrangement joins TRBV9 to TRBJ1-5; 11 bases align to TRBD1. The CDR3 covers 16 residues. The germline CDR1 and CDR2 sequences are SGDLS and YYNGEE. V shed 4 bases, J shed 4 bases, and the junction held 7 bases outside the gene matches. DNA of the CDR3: TGTGCCAGCAGCTCGGACAGGGGGCGAGGGAATCAGCCCCAGCATTTT. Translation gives CASSSDRGRGNQPQHF.

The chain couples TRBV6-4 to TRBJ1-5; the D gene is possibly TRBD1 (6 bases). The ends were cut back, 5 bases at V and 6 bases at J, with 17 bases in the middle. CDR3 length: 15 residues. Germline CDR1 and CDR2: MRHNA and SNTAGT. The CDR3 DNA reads TGTGCCAGCAGTAAAAAACAGGGCACAAGTCAGCCCCAGCATTTT. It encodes CASSKKQGTSQPQHF.

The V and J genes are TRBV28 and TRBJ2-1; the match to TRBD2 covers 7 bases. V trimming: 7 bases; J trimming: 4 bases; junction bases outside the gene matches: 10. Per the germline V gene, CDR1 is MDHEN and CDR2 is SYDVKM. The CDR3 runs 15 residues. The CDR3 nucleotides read TGTGCCAGCACCATAGGTGGGGGGGGGTACAATGAGCAGTTCTTC. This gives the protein CASTIGGGGYNEQFF.

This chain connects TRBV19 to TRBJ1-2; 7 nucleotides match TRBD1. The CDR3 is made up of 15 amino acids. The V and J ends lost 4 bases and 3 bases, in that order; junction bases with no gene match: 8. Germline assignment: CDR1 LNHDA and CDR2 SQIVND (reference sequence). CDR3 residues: CASSTQDRDYYGYTF. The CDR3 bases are TGTGCCAGTAGTACCCAAGACAGGGACTACTATGGCTACACCTTC. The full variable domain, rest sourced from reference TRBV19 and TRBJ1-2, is DGGITQSPKYLFRKEGQNVTLSCEQNLNHDAMYWYRQDPGQGLRLIYYSQIVNDFQKGDIAEGYSVSREKKESFPLTVTSAQKNPTAFYLCASSTQDRDYYGYTFGSGTRLTVV.

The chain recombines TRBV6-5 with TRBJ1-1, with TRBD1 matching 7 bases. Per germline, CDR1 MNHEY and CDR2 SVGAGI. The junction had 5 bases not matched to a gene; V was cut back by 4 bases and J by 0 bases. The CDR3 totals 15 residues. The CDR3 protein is CASSWGQQMNTEAFF. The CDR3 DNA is TGTGCCAGCAGTTGGGGACAGCAGATGAACACTGAAGCTTTCTTT.

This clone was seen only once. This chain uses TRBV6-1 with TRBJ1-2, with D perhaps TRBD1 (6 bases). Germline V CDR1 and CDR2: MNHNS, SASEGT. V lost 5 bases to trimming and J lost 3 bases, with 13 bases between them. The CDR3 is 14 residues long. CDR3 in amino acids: CASSSYTGHYGYTF. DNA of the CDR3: TGTGCCAGCAGTTCTTACACAGGGCACTATGGCTACACCTTC.

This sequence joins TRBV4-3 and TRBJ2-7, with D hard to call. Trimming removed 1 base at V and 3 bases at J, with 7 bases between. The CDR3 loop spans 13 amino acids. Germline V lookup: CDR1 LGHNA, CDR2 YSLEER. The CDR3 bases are TGCGCCAGCAGCCAAGGACCGATCTACGAGCAGTACTTC. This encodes CASSQGPIYEQYF.

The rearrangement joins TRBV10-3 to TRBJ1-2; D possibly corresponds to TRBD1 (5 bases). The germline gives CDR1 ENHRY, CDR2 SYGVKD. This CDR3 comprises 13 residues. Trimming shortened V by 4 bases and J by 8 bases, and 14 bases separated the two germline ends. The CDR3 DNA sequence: TGTGCCATCAGTGCGACAGTCCTCTCAGGCTACACCTTC. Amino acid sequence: CAISATVLSGYTF.

The CDR3 sequence: CASSVTSGGVGTDTQYF. The CDR3 DNA follows: TGTGCCAGCAGCGTGACTAGCGGGGGGGTGGGCACAGATACGCAGTATTTT. The V and J genes are TRBV7-8 and TRBJ2-3, with 14 bases matching TRBD2. V shed 5 bases and J 1 base; nucleotides not matched to a gene: 5. The V gene's germline CDR1 is SGHVS and CDR2 FQNEAQ. This CDR3 is 17 amino acids long.

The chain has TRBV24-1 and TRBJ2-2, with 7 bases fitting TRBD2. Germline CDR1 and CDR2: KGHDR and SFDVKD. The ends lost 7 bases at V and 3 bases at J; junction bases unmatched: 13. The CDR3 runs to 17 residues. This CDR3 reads CATSGPGRGKDTGELFF. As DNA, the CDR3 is TGTGCCACCAGCGGGCCCGGGCGGGGGAAGGACACCGGGGAGCTGTTTTTT.

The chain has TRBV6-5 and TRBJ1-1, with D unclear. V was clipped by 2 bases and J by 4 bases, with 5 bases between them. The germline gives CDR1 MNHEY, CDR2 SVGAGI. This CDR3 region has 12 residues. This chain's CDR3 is CASSYAGTEAFF. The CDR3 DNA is TGTGCCAGCAGTTACGCGGGCACTGAAGCTTTCTTT.

CDR3: CASSYSQGPYEQYF. Written as DNA, the CDR3 is TGTGCCAGCAGTTACTCTCAAGGGCCCTACGAGCAGTACTTC. The genes are TRBV6-6 and TRBJ2-7; D is unresolved. The CDR3 has 14 amino acids. V gave up 0 bases and J gave up 2 bases, with 8 bases separating them. Germline assignment: CDR1 MNHNY and CDR2 SVGAGI (reference sequence).

CDR3 sequence reads: CASSSAGRGGFF. CDR3 nucleotides: TGTGCCAGCAGCTCCGCGGGCAGGGGGGGGTTCTTC. J is TRBJ2-1 and V is TRBV7-2; tentatively, D is TRBD1 or TRBD2 (7 bases each). Trimming pared 4 bases from V and 15 bases from J, leaving 16 bases between. In germline, CDR1 is SGHTA, CDR2 FQGNSA. The CDR3 covers 12 residues.

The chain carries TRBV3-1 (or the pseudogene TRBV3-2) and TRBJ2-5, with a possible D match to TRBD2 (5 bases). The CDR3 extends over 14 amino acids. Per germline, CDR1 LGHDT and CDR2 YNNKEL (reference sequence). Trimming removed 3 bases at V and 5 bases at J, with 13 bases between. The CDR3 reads CASSHWTRQETQYF. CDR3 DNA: TGTGCCAGCAGCCACTGGACTCGTCAGGAGACCCAGTACTTC.

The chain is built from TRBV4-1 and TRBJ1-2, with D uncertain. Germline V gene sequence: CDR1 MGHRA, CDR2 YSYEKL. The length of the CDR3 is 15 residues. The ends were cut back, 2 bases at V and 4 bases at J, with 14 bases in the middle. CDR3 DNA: TGCGCCAGCAGCCAACAACACCCAGCCCTCTATGGCTACACCTTC. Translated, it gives CASSQQHPALYGYTF.

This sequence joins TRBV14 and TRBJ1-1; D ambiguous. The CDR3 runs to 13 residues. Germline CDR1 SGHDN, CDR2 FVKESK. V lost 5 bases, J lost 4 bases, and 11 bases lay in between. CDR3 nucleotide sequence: TGTGCCAGCAGCAAAGCCAGGCTCACTGAAGCTTTCTTT. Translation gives CASSKARLTEAFF.

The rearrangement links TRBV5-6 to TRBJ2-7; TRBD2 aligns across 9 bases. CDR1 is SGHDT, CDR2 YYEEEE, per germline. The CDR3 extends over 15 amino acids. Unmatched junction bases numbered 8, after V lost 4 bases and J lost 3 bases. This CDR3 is CASSPPRTSVYEQYF. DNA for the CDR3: TGTGCCAGCAGCCCCCCGAGGACTAGCGTCTACGAGCAGTACTTC.